One sample yielded the 6 T cell receptor beta chains listed below, sequenced in a study of blood T cell repertoires in COVID-19. Produced via immunoSEQ multiplex PCR; TCRdb's table is partial and in-frame only. The sample has 350,000 or so clones, around nine tenths seen once. Sequenced sample: PBMCs or T cells enriched from blood (not recorded which). The receptors come from a woman aged 30 to 39 who had been exposed to COVID-19.

This clone was seen a single time. J is TRBJ2-2 and V is TRBV27; D ambiguous. Germline V gene data show CDR1 as MNHEY and CDR2 as SMNVEV (reference sequence). Trimming took 5 bases from V and 6 from J, leaving 10 bases between them. CDR3 size: 13 residues. CDR3 nucleotides: TGTGCCAGCAGTCCGTCTCTTGCCGGGGAGCTGTTTTTT. It specifies CASSPSLAGELFF.

The chain is built from TRBV18 and TRBJ2-1, with D possibly being TRBD1 (6 bases). CDR3 size: 17 residues. Between the trimmed V and J ends, which lost 2 bases and 9 bases, there was a span of 23 bases. Germline assignment: CDR1 KGHSH and CDR2 LQKENI. This CDR3 reads CASSPTTLTGPWGEQFF. The CDR3 nucleotides are TGTGCCAGCTCACCAACCACCTTAACAGGGCCCTGGGGTGAGCAGTTCTTC.

This sequence joins TRBV19 and TRBJ2-6; tentative D call: TRBD2 (6 bases). V dropped 7 bases and J dropped 0 bases, with 10 bases sitting between them. Germline CDR1 LNHDA, CDR2 SQIVND (reference sequence). CDR3 size: 15 residues. CDR3 nucleotide sequence: TGTGCCAGTAAGGACGGGGGCTCTGGGGCCAACGTCCTGACTTTC. Encoded protein: CASKDGGSGANVLTF.

The genes are TRBV6-2 or TRBV6-3 and TRBJ1-1; TRBD1 is a possible D gene (6 bases). Trimming took 2 bases from V and 3 from J, leaving 13 bases between them. Germline CDR1 MNHEY, CDR2 SVGEGT. The CDR3 sequence is 15 residues long. CDR3 nucleotide sequence: TGTGCCAGCAGTTACCCCTACAGGGAGTACACTGAAGCTTTCTTT. This codes for CASSYPYREYTEAFF.

The chain carries TRBV28 and TRBJ1-5; D is possibly TRBD1 (6 bases). The CDR3 totals 14 residues. Per the germline V gene, CDR1 is MDHEN and CDR2 is SYDVKM. Deletions cut 1 base from V and 6 bases from J, with 10 bases between. The CDR3 loop is CASSLLQGVQPQHF. The CDR3 DNA reads as TGTGCCAGCAGTTTATTACAGGGAGTTCAGCCCCAGCATTTT.

The rearrangement uses TRBV9 and TRBJ1-3; perhaps TRBD1 as D (5 bases). This CDR3 has 16 amino acids. The V end was cut by 2 bases, the J end by 2 bases, with 14 bases between. Per the germline V gene, CDR1 is SGDLS and CDR2 is YYNGEE. Here the CDR3 DNA reads TGTGCCAGCAGCGTGGGGTCAGGGCAGACTGGAAACACCATATATTTT. Translated, it gives CASSVGSGQTGNTIYF.